This T cell receptor beta chain was captured in a study of blood T cell repertoires in COVID-19. Background on the study: Whether acute or convalescent, the COVID-19 samples came from the United States, Italy and Spain.

Per the germline V gene, CDR1 is KGHSH and CDR2 is LQKENI. The CDR3 consists of 14 residues. The V and J ends lost 1 base and 4 bases respectively, with 10 bases between them. Sequencing was performed with immunoSEQ multiplex PCR; in TCRdb, only in-frame clones are kept and a portion is missing. This sample has some 510,000 clones, with 88% found just once. Participants' own reports of clinical history determined their cohort assignment. Cohort 3 recovered donors had two negative PCRs, clearance, or symptom resolution. This sequence joins TRBV18 and TRBJ1-2; D perhaps matches TRBD1 (5 bases). Specimen: PBMCs or T cells enriched from blood (not recorded which). The TCR sequence derives from a woman aged 40 to 50 who had recovered from COVID-19. The CDR3 bases are TGTGCCAGCTCACCACAGGGGCTCGGCTATGGCTACACCTTC. It codes for CASSPQGLGYGYTF.